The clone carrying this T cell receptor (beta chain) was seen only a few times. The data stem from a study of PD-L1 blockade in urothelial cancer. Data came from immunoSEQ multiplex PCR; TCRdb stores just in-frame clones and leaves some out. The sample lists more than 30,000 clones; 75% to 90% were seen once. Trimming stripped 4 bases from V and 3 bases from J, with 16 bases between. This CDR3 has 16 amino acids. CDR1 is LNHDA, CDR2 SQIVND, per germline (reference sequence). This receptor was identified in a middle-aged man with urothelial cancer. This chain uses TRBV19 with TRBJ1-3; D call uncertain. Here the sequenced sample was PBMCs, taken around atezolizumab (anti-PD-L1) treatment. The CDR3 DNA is TGTGCCAGTAGTAAACCTCCCGGTGGTCATGGAAACACCATATATTTT. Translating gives CASSKPPGGHGNTIYF.